This T cell receptor (beta chain) was found in a study of blood T cell repertoires in COVID-19. Produced via immunoSEQ multiplex PCR; TCRdb's table is partial and in-frame only. The data hold about 360,000 clones, with 70% to 90% observed a single time. The CDR3 runs to 15 residues. V was clipped by 0 bases and J by 8 bases, with 11 bases between them. Looked up from germline, CDR1 is LGHNA and CDR2 is YNFKEQ. The sample was PBMCs or T cells enriched from blood (not recorded which). This chain links TRBV4-2 with TRBJ1-6; D not certain. The receptor's source is a man aged 25-45 years who had recovered from COVID-19. The CDR3 here is CASSQDIAAYSPLHF. The CDR3 coding sequence is TGTGCCAGCAGCCAAGACATTGCGGCATATTCACCCCTCCACTTT.